These T cell receptor beta chains were read from a single sample in a study of response to subunit inactivated influenza vaccine. A single record per CDR3 protein comes from TCRdb applying MiXCR to the RT-PCR reads. This table holds 650,000 to 700,000 distinct CDR3 sequences, about 15% found once. Source: PBMCs from blood, taken about 11 days after vaccination. All receptors come from a man over 45 who received an inactivated influenza vaccine. Both conserved end residues are part of each CDR3. D genes are given only for firm matches. Clone size appears in some rows only: once, few, many, or a class for an expanded clone.

D gene: TRBD2
V gene: TRBV6-2/TRBV6-3
CDR3 length: 15
clone size: few
J gene: TRBJ2-1
CDR3 protein: CASNFGRTSVNEQFF
CDR3 DNA: TGTGCCAGCAACTTCGGGAGGACTAGCGTTAATGAGCAGTTCTTC

D gene: .
V gene: TRBV4-3
CDR3 length: 16
clone size: .
J gene: TRBJ2-2
CDR3 protein: CASSQDLGVRTGELFF
CDR3 DNA: TGCGCCAGCAGCCAAGATCTGGGGGTACGCACCGGGGAGCTGTTTTTT

D gene: .
V gene: TRBV12-2
CDR3 length: 16
clone size: few
J gene: TRBJ2-7
CDR3 protein: CASRFKPGRAIYEQYF
CDR3 DNA: TGTGCAAGTCGCTTTAAACCGGGACGGGCCATTTACGAGCAGTACTTC

D gene: .
V gene: TRBV7-2
CDR3 length: 14
clone size: few
J gene: TRBJ2-4
CDR3 protein: CASSSVVAKNIQYF
CDR3 DNA: TGTGCCAGCAGCTCGGTGGTAGCCAAAAACATTCAGTACTTC

D gene: .
V gene: TRBV7-2
CDR3 length: 16
clone size: few
J gene: TRBJ1-2
CDR3 protein: CASSLGAGMTNYGYTF
CDR3 DNA: TGTGCCAGCAGCTTAGGGGCAGGGATGACTAACTATGGCTACACCTTC

D gene: .
V gene: TRBV29-1
CDR3 length: 10
clone size: .
J gene: TRBJ2-5
CDR3 protein: CSVIEETQYF
CDR3 DNA: TGCAGCGTTATCGAAGAGACCCAGTACTTC

D gene: TRBD1
V gene: TRBV6-5
CDR3 length: 14
clone size: .
J gene: TRBJ2-7
CDR3 protein: CASSFDRGAYEQYF
CDR3 DNA: TGTGCCAGCAGTTTCGACAGGGGAGCCTACGAGCAGTACTTC

D gene: .
V gene: TRBV7-7
CDR3 length: 14
clone size: few
J gene: TRBJ2-5
CDR3 protein: CASSERGIQETQYF
CDR3 DNA: TGTGCTAGCAGCGAGAGGGGGATTCAAGAGACCCAGTACTTC

D gene: .
V gene: TRBV5-5
CDR3 length: 14
clone size: few
J gene: TRBJ2-1
CDR3 protein: CASSLEGPPNEQFF
CDR3 DNA: TGTGCCAGCAGCTTGGAGGGACCACCCAATGAGCAGTTCTTC

D gene: .
V gene: TRBV18
CDR3 length: 16
clone size: .
J gene: TRBJ1-1
CDR3 protein: CASSLKTGGIHTEAFF
CDR3 DNA: TGTGCCAGCTCTCTTAAGACGGGGGGCATCCACACTGAAGCTTTCTTT

D gene: TRBD1
V gene: TRBV19
CDR3 length: 16
clone size: few
J gene: TRBJ2-2
CDR3 protein: CASSPGTGIVAGELFF
CDR3 DNA: TGTGCCAGTAGTCCAGGGACAGGGATCGTGGCCGGGGAGCTGTTTTTT

D gene: .
V gene: TRBV10-3
CDR3 length: 14
clone size: .
J gene: TRBJ2-7
CDR3 protein: CAISPVRASYEQYF
CDR3 DNA: TGTGCCATCAGCCCCGTCAGGGCTTCCTACGAGCAGTACTTC

D gene: .
V gene: TRBV6-5
CDR3 length: 15
clone size: .
J gene: TRBJ2-1
CDR3 protein: CASSFEGPPYNEQFF
CDR3 DNA: TGTGCCAGCAGTTTCGAGGGTCCACCCTACAATGAGCAGTTCTTC

D gene: TRBD1
V gene: TRBV7-9
CDR3 length: 16
clone size: .
J gene: TRBJ2-1
CDR3 protein: CASSPQGAGSYNEQFF
CDR3 DNA: TGTGCCAGCAGCCCACAGGGGGCCGGCTCCTACAATGAGCAGTTCTTC

D gene: .
V gene: TRBV5-1
CDR3 length: 17
clone size: few
J gene: TRBJ2-5
CDR3 protein: CASSWGTTGSQQETQYF
CDR3 DNA: TGCGCCAGCAGCTGGGGCACAACCGGGAGCCAACAAGAGACCCAGTACTTC

D gene: TRBD1
V gene: TRBV9
CDR3 length: 15
clone size: many
J gene: TRBJ1-2
CDR3 protein: CASSVEPQGGYGYTF
CDR3 DNA: TGTGCCAGCAGCGTAGAGCCACAGGGGGGCTATGGCTACACCTTC

D gene: .
V gene: TRBV30
CDR3 length: 13
clone size: few
J gene: TRBJ2-2
CDR3 protein: CAWELGNTGELFF
CDR3 DNA: TGTGCCTGGGAGCTAGGTAACACCGGGGAGCTGTTTTTT

D gene: .
V gene: TRBV11-1
CDR3 length: 18
clone size: .
J gene: TRBJ1-3
CDR3 protein: CASSPSWPGTTSGNTIYF
CDR3 DNA: TGTGCCAGCAGCCCTAGCTGGCCAGGTACTACCTCTGGAAACACCATATATTTT

D gene: TRBD1
V gene: TRBV7-2
CDR3 length: 15
clone size: few
J gene: TRBJ1-2
CDR3 protein: CASSLEGAGLYGYTF
CDR3 DNA: TGTGCCAGCAGCTTAGAGGGGGCAGGGTTGTATGGCTACACCTTC

D gene: TRBD1
V gene: TRBV12-3/TRBV12-4
CDR3 length: 14
clone size: few
J gene: TRBJ2-7
CDR3 protein: CASSTYRDSYEQYF
CDR3 DNA: TGTGCCAGCAGTACCTACCGGGACAGCTACGAGCAGTACTTC

D gene: .
V gene: TRBV19
CDR3 length: 13
clone size: few
J gene: TRBJ2-1
CDR3 protein: CASSIRGAGEQFF
CDR3 DNA: TGTGCCAGTAGTATTCGGGGGGCCGGTGAGCAGTTCTTC

D gene: .
V gene: TRBV3-1
CDR3 length: 13
clone size: .
J gene: TRBJ2-1
CDR3 protein: CASSTHRANEQFF
CDR3 DNA: TGTGCCAGCAGCACCCACAGGGCCAATGAGCAGTTCTTC

D gene: TRBD1
V gene: TRBV12-3/TRBV12-4
CDR3 length: 14
clone size: .
J gene: TRBJ1-3
CDR3 protein: CASSRDRVTNTIYF
CDR3 DNA: TGTGCCAGCAGCCGGGACAGGGTAACAAACACCATATATTTT

D gene: TRBD1
V gene: TRBV24-1
CDR3 length: 16
clone size: .
J gene: TRBJ2-7
CDR3 protein: CATSDSGTGVGYEQYF
CDR3 DNA: TGTGCCACCAGTGATTCCGGGACAGGGGTGGGCTACGAGCAGTACTTC

D gene: .
V gene: TRBV28
CDR3 length: 13
clone size: few
J gene: TRBJ2-7
CDR3 protein: CATFRGSPYEQYF
CDR3 DNA: TGTGCCACCTTCCGGGGTTCTCCCTACGAGCAGTACTTC

D gene: .
V gene: TRBV28
CDR3 length: 16
clone size: .
J gene: TRBJ1-1
CDR3 protein: CASSTYWGVMNTEAFF
CDR3 DNA: TGTGCCAGCAGTACCTATTGGGGGGTCATGAACACTGAAGCTTTCTTT

D gene: TRBD2
V gene: TRBV19
CDR3 length: 15
clone size: .
J gene: TRBJ2-3
CDR3 protein: CASSSSGSSTDTQYF
CDR3 DNA: TGTGCCAGTAGTAGTAGCGGGAGTAGCACAGATACGCAGTATTTT

D gene: TRBD2
V gene: TRBV28
CDR3 length: 12
clone size: few
J gene: TRBJ2-1
CDR3 protein: CASGGSLNEQFF
CDR3 DNA: TGTGCCAGCGGCGGGAGCTTGAATGAGCAGTTCTTC

D gene: .
V gene: TRBV11-2
CDR3 length: 11
clone size: .
J gene: TRBJ2-7
CDR3 protein: CASSLDLEQYF
CDR3 DNA: TGTGCCAGCAGCTTAGATCTTGAGCAGTACTTC

D gene: .
V gene: TRBV14
CDR3 length: 16
clone size: once
J gene: TRBJ2-2
CDR3 protein: CASSQASGVHTGELFF
CDR3 DNA: TGTGCCAGCAGCCAAGCATCAGGCGTCCACACCGGGGAGCTGTTTTTT

D gene: .
V gene: TRBV11-2
CDR3 length: 16
clone size: .
J gene: TRBJ1-1
CDR3 protein: CASSLVWGRKNTEAFF
CDR3 DNA: TGTGCCAGCAGCTTAGTGTGGGGGAGAAAGAACACTGAAGCTTTCTTT

D gene: .
V gene: TRBV28
CDR3 length: 13
clone size: few
J gene: TRBJ2-3
CDR3 protein: CASSIGHTDTQYF
CDR3 DNA: TGTGCCAGCAGTATAGGACACACAGATACGCAGTATTTT

D gene: TRBD1
V gene: TRBV3-1
CDR3 length: 16
clone size: .
J gene: TRBJ2-7
CDR3 protein: CASSQSSGGKGYEQYF
CDR3 DNA: TGTGCCAGCAGCCAATCTTCAGGGGGTAAGGGCTACGAGCAGTACTTC

D gene: TRBD1
V gene: TRBV4-3
CDR3 length: 15
clone size: .
J gene: TRBJ2-7
CDR3 protein: CASSQVGTGTYEQYF
CDR3 DNA: TGCGCCAGCAGCCAAGTAGGGACAGGGACCTACGAGCAGTACTTC

D gene: TRBD2
V gene: TRBV20-1
CDR3 length: 18
clone size: few
J gene: TRBJ2-1
CDR3 protein: CSAFWTSGRSRSYNEQFF
CDR3 DNA: TGCAGTGCTTTTTGGACTAGCGGGAGGAGTAGGTCCTACAATGAGCAGTTCTTC

D gene: .
V gene: TRBV7-8
CDR3 length: 14
clone size: few
J gene: TRBJ1-6
CDR3 protein: CASSYLQGYSPLHF
CDR3 DNA: TGTGCCAGCAGCTACCTACAGGGATACTCACCCCTCCACTTT

D gene: .
V gene: TRBV7-9
CDR3 length: 15
clone size: many
J gene: TRBJ2-2
CDR3 protein: CASSFLQWNTGELFF
CDR3 DNA: TGTGCCAGCAGCTTTCTACAGTGGAACACCGGGGAGCTGTTTTTT

D gene: .
V gene: TRBV7-9
CDR3 length: 11
clone size: .
J gene: TRBJ2-1
CDR3 protein: CASSQRTHQFF
CDR3 DNA: TGTGCCAGCAGCCAAAGGACGCATCAGTTCTTC

D gene: TRBD1
V gene: TRBV12-3/TRBV12-4
CDR3 length: 13
clone size: .
J gene: TRBJ2-1
CDR3 protein: CASSRTGRNEQFF
CDR3 DNA: TGTGCCAGCAGTCGGACAGGGAGGAATGAGCAGTTCTTC

D gene: TRBD1
V gene: TRBV29-1
CDR3 length: 13
clone size: few
J gene: TRBJ1-1
CDR3 protein: CSVTTGDNTEAFF
CDR3 DNA: TGCAGCGTTACAACAGGGGACAACACTGAAGCTTTCTTT

D gene: .
V gene: TRBV28
CDR3 length: 11
clone size: many
J gene: TRBJ2-2
CDR3 protein: CASSLVGELFF
CDR3 DNA: TGTGCCAGCAGTTTAGTCGGGGAGCTGTTTTTT

D gene: .
V gene: TRBV20-1
CDR3 length: 15
clone size: .
J gene: TRBJ1-5
CDR3 protein: CSARDLSMFKRPQHF
CDR3 DNA: TGCAGTGCTAGAGATCTGTCGATGTTCAAGCGGCCCCAGCATTTT

D gene: TRBD1
V gene: TRBV5-6
CDR3 length: 13
clone size: few
J gene: TRBJ2-7
CDR3 protein: CASRNQQGGEQYF
CDR3 DNA: TGTGCCAGCAGAAACCAACAGGGGGGCGAGCAGTACTTC

D gene: TRBD1
V gene: TRBV7-2
CDR3 length: 15
clone size: many
J gene: TRBJ1-3
CDR3 protein: CASSLGQGFGNTIYF
CDR3 DNA: TGTGCCAGCAGCTTGGGACAGGGGTTTGGAAACACCATATATTTT

D gene: .
V gene: TRBV7-2
CDR3 length: 17
clone size: many
J gene: TRBJ1-6
CDR3 protein: CASSLGSTGRWHSPLHF
CDR3 DNA: TGTGCCAGCAGCTTAGGATCGACAGGACGATGGCATTCACCCCTCCACTTT

D gene: TRBD2
V gene: TRBV12-3/TRBV12-4
CDR3 length: 17
clone size: once
J gene: TRBJ2-7
CDR3 protein: CASSLSSGGLSRIEQYF
CDR3 DNA: TGTGCCAGCAGTTTATCGAGCGGGGGTTTAAGTCGGATCGAGCAGTACTTC

D gene: TRBD1
V gene: TRBV6-2/TRBV6-3
CDR3 length: 15
clone size: .
J gene: TRBJ2-5
CDR3 protein: CASSSRQGWDETQYF
CDR3 DNA: TGTGCCAGCAGTTCCCGACAGGGGTGGGACGAGACCCAGTACTTC

D gene: .
V gene: TRBV5-4
CDR3 length: 15
clone size: .
J gene: TRBJ2-2
CDR3 protein: CASSGPSSSTGELFF
CDR3 DNA: TGTGCCAGCAGCGGCCCCTCGTCTAGCACCGGGGAGCTGTTTTTT